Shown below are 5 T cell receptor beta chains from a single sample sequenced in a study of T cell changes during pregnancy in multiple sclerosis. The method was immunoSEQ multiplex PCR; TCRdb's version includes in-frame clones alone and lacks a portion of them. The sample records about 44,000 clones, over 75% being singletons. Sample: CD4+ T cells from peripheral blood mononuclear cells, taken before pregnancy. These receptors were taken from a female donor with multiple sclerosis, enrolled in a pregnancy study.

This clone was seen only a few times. The CDR3 spells CATSREGGPYNEQFF. The CDR3 DNA reads as TGTGCCACCAGCAGAGAGGGGGGGCCGTACAATGAGCAGTTCTTC. The V gene is TRBV15, the J gene TRBJ2-1, with D perhaps matching TRBD2 (7 bases). Trimming left V 0 bases short and J 4 bases short, with 10 bases between. This CDR3 is 15 amino acids long. Germline-derived CDR1 and CDR2 are LNHNV and YYDKDF (reference sequence).

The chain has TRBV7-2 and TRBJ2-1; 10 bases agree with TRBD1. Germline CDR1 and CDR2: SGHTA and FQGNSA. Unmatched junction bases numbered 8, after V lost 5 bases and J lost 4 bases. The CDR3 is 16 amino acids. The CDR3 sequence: CASSVQGTGAYNEQFF. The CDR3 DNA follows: TGTGCCAGCAGCGTCCAAGGGACAGGGGCTTACAATGAGCAGTTCTTC.

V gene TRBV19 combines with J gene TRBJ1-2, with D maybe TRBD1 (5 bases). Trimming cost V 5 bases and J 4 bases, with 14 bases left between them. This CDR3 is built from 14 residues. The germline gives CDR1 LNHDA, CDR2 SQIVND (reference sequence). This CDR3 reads CASSSPGRGYGYTF. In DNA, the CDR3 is TGTGCCAGTAGTTCCCCCGGAAGGGGCTATGGCTACACCTTC.

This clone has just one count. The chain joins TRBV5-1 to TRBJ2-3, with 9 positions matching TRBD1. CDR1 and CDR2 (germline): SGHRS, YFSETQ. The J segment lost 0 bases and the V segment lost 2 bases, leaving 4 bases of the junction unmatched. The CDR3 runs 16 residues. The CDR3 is CASSLRDRASTDTQYF. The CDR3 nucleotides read TGCGCCAGCAGCTTACGGGACAGGGCTAGCACAGATACGCAGTATTTT.

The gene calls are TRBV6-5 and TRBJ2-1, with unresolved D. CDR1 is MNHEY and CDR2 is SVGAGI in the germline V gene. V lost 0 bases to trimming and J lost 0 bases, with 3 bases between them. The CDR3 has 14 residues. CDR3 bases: TGTGCCAGCAGTTACTCGAGCTCCTACAATGAGCAGTTCTTC. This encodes CASSYSSSYNEQFF.